Each of the 13 T cell receptor beta chains below was sequenced from the same sample in a study of CD8 T cells in Susac syndrome (dated by TCRdb to between 2019 and 2020). The library was built by means of the immunoSEQ multiplex PCR assay. RNA was extracted with the RNeasy kit and 0.5 to 1 ug was reverse transcribed using random hexamers. The raw public reads went through TCRdb reprocessing: fastp at Q25, MiXCR clone calling, in-frame beta chains kept. Rows matching on CDR3 protein sequence are summarized as one entry with the most common DNA and genes. This sample is represented by fewer than 200,000 distinct CDR3 sequences; about 91% of them were singletons. Approximately 0.086% of the sample rests with the top ten. Sequenced: CD4+ T cells from PBMCs. These receptors were taken from a human donor with Susac syndrome.

The chain has TRBV3-1 and TRBJ1-2, with 7 bases that match TRBD1. V was pared by 7 bases and J by 7 bases, with 6 bases of the junction left unmatched. From germline, CDR1 is LGHDT and CDR2 YNNKEL (reference sequence). This CDR3 is 12 amino acids long. In DNA form, the CDR3 reads TGTGCCAGCACCAGACAGGGCTCTGGCTACACCTTC. Protein sequence: CASTRQGSGYTF. The entire variable domain, with the rest obtained from reference TRBV3-1 and TRBJ1-2, is as follows: DTAVSQTPKYLVTQMGNDKSIKCEQNLGHDTMYWYKQDSKKFLKIMFSYNNKELIINETVPNRFSPKSPDKAHLNLHINSLELGDSAVYFCASTRQGSGYTFGSGTRLTVV.

The J gene is TRBJ2-5, the V gene TRBV30, with TRBD2 as a possible D gene (6 bases). CDR1 is GTSNPN and CDR2 is SVGIG in the germline V gene (reference sequence). V lost 2 bases, J lost 2 bases, and 9 bases lay in between. This CDR3 region has 13 residues. This CDR3 reads CAWSSSVQETQYF. In DNA form, the CDR3 reads TGTGCCTGGAGTTCTAGCGTTCAAGAGACCCAGTACTTC.

V gene TRBV5-1 combines with J gene TRBJ2-4; D is unresolved. This CDR3 is built from 13 residues. Between the trimmed V and J ends, which lost 4 bases and 6 bases, there was a span of 11 bases. Germline-derived CDR1 and CDR2 are SGHRS and YFSETQ. The CDR3 DNA reads TGCGCCAGCAGCATTGGTGGGATAAACATTCAGTACTTC. This sequence encodes CASSIGGINIQYF.

This sequence joins TRBV18 and TRBJ2-5, with 13 bases that match TRBD2. The junction had 21 bases not matched to a gene; V was cut back by 3 bases and J by 2 bases. This CDR3 has 22 residues. From germline, CDR1 is KGHSH and CDR2 LQKENI. CDR3 DNA sequence: TGTGCCAGCTCACCCACCCGAGGAAAAACTAGCGGGGGGGCCGGTCTACAAGAGACCCAGTACTTC. Residues: CASSPTRGKTSGGAGLQETQYF. The full variable domain, in which reference TRBV18 and TRBJ2-5 provide the parts outside the CDR3, is NAGVMQNPRHLVRRRGQEARLRCSPMKGHSHVYWYRQLPEEGLKFMVYLQKENIIDESGMPKERFSAEFPKEGPSILRIQQVVRGDSAAYFCASSPTRGKTSGGAGLQETQYFGPGTRLLVL.

This rearrangement joins TRBV9 to TRBJ1-2, with D maybe TRBD1 (6 bases). Germline-derived CDR1 and CDR2 are SGDLS and YYNGEE. The CDR3 consists of 15 residues. Trimming pared 0 bases from V and 6 bases from J, leaving 15 bases between. The CDR3 coding sequence is TGTGCCAGCAGCGTAGACCTCCAGGGGCGCGATGGCTACACCTTC. It is translated as CASSVDLQGRDGYTF. Full variable domain (remainder filled in from reference TRBV9 and TRBJ1-2): DSGVTQTPKHLITATGQRVTLRCSPRSGDLSVYWYQQSLDQGLQFLIQYYNGEERAKGNILERFSAQQFPDLHSELNLSSLELGDSALYFCASSVDLQGRDGYTFGSGTRLTVV.

The V call is TRBV20-1, the J call TRBJ2-1, with 8 bases lining up with TRBD2. This CDR3 spans 17 amino acids. Per germline, CDR1 DFQATT and CDR2 SNEGSKA (reference sequence). J lost 1 base, V lost 1 base, and 9 bases had no gene match. The CDR3 spells CSARGAGGTRSYNEQFF. Written as DNA, the CDR3 is TGCAGTGCTAGAGGGGCGGGGGGAACTCGGTCCTACAATGAGCAGTTCTTC.

CDR3 bases: TGTGCCAGCTCAGATTCTGAATTCTATGGCTACACCTTC. This gives the protein CASSDSEFYGYTF. The chain joins TRBV18 to TRBJ1-2; D uncertain. The CDR3 is made up of 13 amino acids. Per germline, CDR1 KGHSH and CDR2 LQKENI. The V and J ends lost 5 bases and 4 bases respectively, with 11 bases between them.

The V and J genes are TRBV4-2 and TRBJ2-1; the D gene is possibly TRBD2 (6 bases). This CDR3 region has 16 residues. Trimming removed 2 bases from V and 9 bases from J, with 20 bases in between. Germline V CDR1 and CDR2: LGHNA, YNFKEQ. CDR3 region: CASSQSGGINQAEQFF. The CDR3 coding sequence is TGTGCCAGCAGCCAATCCGGCGGGATTAACCAGGCTGAGCAGTTCTTC.

This chain connects TRBV11-1 to TRBJ2-7, with a weak D call TRBD2 (5 bases). V shed 6 bases and J shed 4 bases, with 7 bases lying between them. This CDR3 is built from 11 residues. Looked up from germline, CDR1 is SGHAT and CDR2 is FQDESV (reference sequence). In DNA, the CDR3 is TGTGCCAGCAGAAGGGAGTACGAGCAGTACTTC. Translated: CASRREYEQYF.

The chain employs TRBV29-1 and TRBJ2-6, with 8 nucleotides matching TRBD2. J gave up 0 bases and V 4 bases, and 8 bases lay outside the gene matches. Per germline, CDR1 SQVTM and CDR2 ANQGSEA. This CDR3 comprises 17 residues. The CDR3 reads CSVVGREGLSGANVLTF. In DNA form, the CDR3 reads TGCAGCGTTGTAGGTCGGGAGGGACTCTCTGGGGCCAACGTCCTGACTTTC. Filled out from reference TRBV29-1 and TRBJ2-6, the complete variable domain reads SAVISQKPSRDICQRGTSLTIQCQVDSQVTMMFWYRQQPGQSLTLIATANQGSEATYESGFVIDKFPISRPNLTFSTLTVSNMSPEDSSIYLCSVVGREGLSGANVLTFGAGSRLTVL.

In this sample, this clonotype turned up a few times. This chain connects TRBV6-1 to TRBJ2-7; D call uncertain. The CDR3 spans 13 residues. Per germline, CDR1 MNHNS and CDR2 SASEGT. Trimming removed 5 bases from V and 4 bases from J, with 12 bases in between. The CDR3 DNA sequence: TGTGCCAGCAGTCCCCTCGACGCTTACGAGCAGTACTTC. Protein: CASSPLDAYEQYF.

This clonotype was picked up one time. The chain carries TRBV2 and TRBJ1-1, with TRBD1 matching 9 bases. V lost 10 bases to trimming and J lost 10 bases; unmatched junction nucleotides: 4. The CDR3 consists of 10 residues. Germline V gives CDR1 SNHLY, CDR2 FYNNEI. CDR3 in amino acids: CAITGGRAFF. DNA of the CDR3: TGTGCCATTACAGGGGGCAGAGCTTTCTTT.

This clonotype was picked up one time. J is TRBJ2-6 and V is TRBV9, with a possible D match to TRBD2 (6 bases). Germline V gives CDR1 SGDLS, CDR2 YYNGEE. V lost 3 bases, J lost 0 bases, and 22 bases lay in between. This CDR3 has 20 residues. The CDR3 loop is CASSGPRGSGAPSGANVLTF. The CDR3 DNA follows: TGTGCCAGCAGCGGACCTCGGGGGTCTGGTGCCCCCTCTGGGGCCAACGTCCTGACTTTC.